Listed below are T cell receptor beta chains from one sample, sequenced in a study of blood T cell repertoires in COVID-19. Repertoires were generated with immunoSEQ multiplex PCR, while TCRdb's copy carries only in-frame clones and drops some. The sample carries around 400,000 clones, around 92% recorded once. Sequenced sample: PBMCs or T cells enriched from blood (not recorded which). These receptors originate from a woman in her twenties or thirties who had recovered from COVID-19. Each CDR3 is given with its conserved first and last residue. The D gene is left open where the match is weak. Size is omitted from some rows. Given values are once, few, many or a class for expanded clones.

clone_size,j_call,cdr3_length,d_call,v_call,cdr3_nt,cdr3_aa
.,TRBJ1-3,17,TRBD1,TRBV3-1/TRBV3-2,TGTGCCAGCAGCCAAGGGCCTATCGACAGGGGTGGAAACACCATATATTTT,CASSQGPIDRGGNTIYF
.,TRBJ1-4,14,TRBD1,TRBV29-1,TGCAGCGTTGGACAGGGAGCAACTAATGAAAAACTGTTTTTT,CSVGQGATNEKLFF
.,TRBJ2-7,13,.,TRBV27,TGTGCCAGCAGTTCCCTCGCGGGATACGAGCAGTACTTC,CASSSLAGYEQYF
.,TRBJ2-5,13,.,TRBV30,TGTGCCTGGAGTTTCTCGTTCCAAGAGACCCAGTACTTC,CAWSFSFQETQYF
.,TRBJ2-1,14,TRBD2,TRBV18,TGTGCCAGCTCACCTTCCGTAGCGGGAGATGAGCAGTTCTTC,CASSPSVAGDEQFF
.,TRBJ1-2,17,TRBD1,TRBV2,TGTGCCAGCAGTGAAGTGGGACAGGGACGAGCTAACTATGGCTACACCTTC,CASSEVGQGRANYGYTF
once,TRBJ2-2,14,.,TRBV6-2/TRBV6-3,TGTGCCAGCAGCCAACTAGTGAACACCGGGGAGCTGTTTTTT,CASSQLVNTGELFF
.,TRBJ2-7,14,.,TRBV30,TGTGCCGCGGCCGAGGGGAGCGGGTCCTACGAGCAGTACTTC,CAAAEGSGSYEQYF
.,TRBJ1-1,15,TRBD1,TRBV6-5,TGTGCCAGCAGTTACGCGACAGGGGGTAGCACTGAAGCTTTCTTT,CASSYATGGSTEAFF
.,TRBJ2-5,16,.,TRBV20-1,TGCAGTGCTAGTCCTTTGGCGGGAATAGGCCAGGAGACCCAGTACTTC,CSASPLAGIGQETQYF
.,TRBJ1-2,13,.,TRBV20-1,TGCAGTGCTAGTCCCCCAGGGAACTATGGCTACACCTTC,CSASPPGNYGYTF
.,TRBJ2-7,14,.,TRBV2,TGTGCCACTGTGGGGACTGTTATGGGGAACGAGCAGTACTTC,CATVGTVMGNEQYF
few,TRBJ1-2,14,TRBD1,TRBV28,TGTGCCAGCAGGTCTATGGACAGGGGTAATGGCTACACCTTC,CASRSMDRGNGYTF
.,TRBJ1-1,16,.,TRBV7-9,TGTGCCAGCAGCGCCGGGGGGCAGGGATCAAACACTGAAGCTTTCTTT,CASSAGGQGSNTEAFF
.,TRBJ1-1,15,.,TRBV5-1,TGCGCCAGCAGCTACTCGGACAGCTTACTCACTGAAGCTTTCTTT,CASSYSDSLLTEAFF
.,TRBJ1-2,14,.,TRBV24-1,TGTGCCACCAGTCCACCAGGGACTTTGTATGGCTACACCTTC,CATSPPGTLYGYTF
few,TRBJ2-1,17,TRBD2,TRBV5-4,TGTGCCAGCAGCCGAAGACTAGCGGGAGTAGCTTTCAATGAGCAGTTCTTC,CASSRRLAGVAFNEQFF
.,TRBJ1-4,15,TRBD1,TRBV6-2/TRBV6-3,TGTGCCAGCAGTTCGCGGGACAGCGGGGGTGAAAAACTGTTTTTT,CASSSRDSGGEKLFF
once,TRBJ2-7,15,.,TRBV4-1,TGCGCCAGCAGCCAAGAAAGGCACAGAATCTACGAGCAGTACTTC,CASSQERHRIYEQYF
.,TRBJ2-5,13,.,TRBV24-1,TGTGCCACCAAAGGTCGTCGGGAAGAGACCCAGTACTTC,CATKGRREETQYF
.,TRBJ2-2,13,.,TRBV7-6,TGTGCCAGCAGCTTAGTAGATGGCGGGGAGCTGTTTTTT,CASSLVDGGELFF